The sequence of this TCR beta chain was determined in a study of shared clonotypes between healthy human individuals. Study-wide results and caveats: Represented diversity, genetic and exposure-history alike, was limited by few donors.

This CDR3 is built from 15 residues. The germline CDR1 and CDR2 sequences are SGHNT and YYREEE (reference sequence). V lost 2 bases to trimming and J lost 5 bases; unmatched junction nucleotides: 5. As concerns this clone: Its antigen is as yet unknown.

Generated by immunoSEQ multiplex PCR, the TCRdb table keeps only in-frame clones and is missing some. The sample records some 1,400,000 clones, about 96% being singletons. V and J are TRBV5-4 and TRBJ2-1; TRBD2 matches 9 bases. Sequenced sample: naive CD4+ T cells sorted from blood. The subset was: CD45RA+ positively selected. The source is a young man in good health. CDR3 sequence reads: CASSFPSGGHNEQFF. The DNA for the CDR3 is TGTGCCAGCAGCTTTCCCAGCGGGGGGCACAATGAGCAGTTCTTC.